These 29 T cell receptor beta chains originate from one sample sequenced in a study of regulatory T cells in long-lasting Graves disease. As for time point: persistent/refractory GD, antithyroid drugs over 5 years with positive TRAb. RNA extracted from PBMCs served as the sequencing template. To make TCR beta libraries, researchers used iRepertoire HTBI primers and Arm-PCR of CDR3 regions. TCRdb reprocessed the multiplex PCR reads via MiXCR and lists one record per CDR3 protein. The repertoire holds 400,000 to 500,000 distinct CDR3 sequences, with less than 25% as singletons. The sequencing used peripheral blood mononuclear cells (PBMCs), collected when the disease was refractory, from a patient treated with antithyroid drugs. The receptors come from a female donor with Graves disease.

This clonotype was counted at least ten times. V is TRBV29-1 and J is TRBJ2-7, with 8 bases identical to TRBD1. V shed 6 bases and J 4 bases; nucleotides not matched to a gene: 8. The length of the CDR3 is 13 residues. Looked up from germline, CDR1 is SQVTM and CDR2 is ANQGSEA. CDR3 residues: CSVGTGPGYEQYF. In DNA form, the CDR3 reads TGCAGCGTCGGGACAGGCCCTGGGTACGAGCAGTACTTC.

In regard to this clonotype: The limits of the CDR3 on the DNA are not certain, so only TCRdb's listed CDR3 is given. The rearrangement links TRBV6-1 to TRBJ2-7; the table's D call of TRBD1 was not tested on the DNA. Germline CDR1 is MNHNS and CDR2 is SASEGT. From its first to its last residue, the CDR3 has 14 amino acids. The CDR3 region is CASILDRGSYEQYF.

The rearrangement uses TRBV10-2 and TRBJ1-1, with D maybe TRBD1 (5 bases). CDR1 WSHSY and CDR2 SAAADI come from the germline V gene. Trimming removed 6 bases at V and 0 bases at J, with 11 bases between. This CDR3 region has 14 residues. The CDR3 is CASREGVMNTEAFF. DNA of the CDR3: TGCGCCAGCAGAGAAGGGGTAATGAACACTGAAGCTTTCTTT.

This clonotype was counted only a few times. This chain uses TRBV2 with TRBJ1-4; D call uncertain. CDR3 length: 13 amino acids. The V gene's germline CDR1 is SNHLY and CDR2 FYNNEI. The V end was cut by 5 bases, the J end by 8 bases, with 12 bases between. DNA for the CDR3: TGTGCCAGCAGTCCCCCCGGGGTGGAAAAACTGTTTTTT. This gives the protein CASSPPGVEKLFF.

Comments on this clonotype: With a much larger clone just one base away, this may be a read error. The CDR3 does not close with the conserved phenylalanine or tryptophan, likely indicating a read error. This chain joins TRBV7-2 and TRBJ2-7; tentative D call: TRBD2 (5 bases). Trimming took 5 bases from V and 2 from J, leaving 16 bases between them. Germline V gives CDR1 SGHTA, CDR2 FQGNSA. The CDR3 is made up of 15 amino acids. The CDR3 sequence: CASSRRVNSPYEQYL. The DNA of the CDR3 is TGTGCCAGCAGCAGGCGGGTCAACAGCCCCTACGAGCAGTACCTC.

On this clonotype: A read error may explain this, as a much larger clone is one base away. The chain joins TRBV28 to TRBJ1-1, with D tentatively TRBD1 (5 bases). The germline gives CDR1 MDHEN, CDR2 SYDVKM. Trimming shortened V by 4 bases and J by 3 bases, and 15 bases separated the two germline ends. This CDR3 has 15 amino acids. The CDR3 sequence: CASSSSWGPHTEAFF. The CDR3 bases are TGTGCCAGCAGTTCTTCCTGGGGCCCCCACACTGAAGCTTTCTTT.

The sample holds a few counts of this clonotype. The V call is TRBV4-1, the J call TRBJ2-7; 7 bases match TRBD1. The J segment lost 1 base and the V segment lost 1 base, leaving 4 bases of the junction unmatched. Germline V CDR1 and CDR2: MGHRA, YSYEKL. CDR3 length: 15 amino acids. CDR3 sequence: CASSQVTGASYEQYF. The CDR3 nucleotides read TGCGCCAGCAGCCAAGTTACAGGGGCTTCCTACGAGCAGTACTTC.

As to this clonotype: This may come from a read error, since a much larger clone is one base off. V gene TRBV28 combines with J gene TRBJ2-5, with TRBD2 as a possible D gene (5 bases). This CDR3 is 15 amino acids long. Germline values: CDR1 MDHEN, CDR2 SYDVKM. Here the CDR3 DNA reads TGTGCCAGCGGTTTGGTTCAACTAGTGGGGGAGACCCAGTACTTC. Encoded protein: CASGLVQLVGETQYF.

Only a few counts were recorded for this clonotype. The J gene is TRBJ1-2, the V gene TRBV5-8, with D possibly TRBD1 on 6 matching bases. Germline loops: CDR1 SGHTS, CDR2 YDEGEE. The CDR3 extends over 13 amino acids. V lost 6 bases and J 4 bases, leaving 13 bases between the germline ends. CDR3 residues: CASKERGVYGYTF. The DNA for the CDR3 is TGTGCCAGCAAAGAAAGGGGGGTCTATGGCTACACCTTC.

The chain couples TRBV12-3 or TRBV12-4 to TRBJ2-1; 8 bases are a match to TRBD2. The junction had 5 bases not matched to a gene; V was cut back by 1 base and J by 15 bases. This CDR3 is 12 amino acids long. The CDR3, as DNA: TGTGCCAGCAGTTTAGGCGGGAGGACACCGTTCTTC. Protein sequence: CASSLGGRTPFF.

This chain uses TRBV20-1 with TRBJ2-3; 7 bases agree with TRBD2. The CDR3 is made up of 16 amino acids. V shed 4 bases and J 4 bases; nucleotides not matched to a gene: 14. Germline assignment: CDR1 DFQATT and CDR2 SNEGSKA (reference sequence). In DNA, the CDR3 is TGCAGTGCTATCCCCCCCCGTGGCGGACTAGCAGATACGCAGTATTTT. Its translation: CSAIPPRGGLADTQYF.

This clonotype has a count of ten or more. V is TRBV28 and J is TRBJ2-7; no firm D call. CDR3 length equals 14 residues. Germline V gives CDR1 MDHEN, CDR2 SYDVKM. The V gene lost 4 bases and the J gene lost 1 base, with 11 bases spanning the gap. This CDR3 reads CASSSIRRSYEQYF. The CDR3 DNA reads TGTGCCAGCAGTTCGATCAGGCGTTCCTACGAGCAGTACTTC.

Remarks on this clonotype: A much more abundant neighbour one base away suggests this may be a read error. The chain employs TRBV27 and TRBJ2-7; D is possibly TRBD1 (6 bases). Per the germline V gene, CDR1 is MNHEY and CDR2 is SMNVEV (reference sequence). Trimming cost V 6 bases and J 6 bases, with 18 bases left between them. The CDR3 is 14 residues long. The CDR3 region is CASRRAGVICEQYF. The CDR3 bases are TGTGCCAGCAGGAGGGCAGGGGTAATCTGCGAGCAGTACTTC.

This clonotype has a count of ten or more. This chain joins TRBV11-2 and TRBJ2-7; D tentatively reads TRBD1 or TRBD2 (5 bases each). The CDR3 spans 15 residues. Germline lookup yields CDR1 SGHAT and CDR2 FQNNGV. V lost 5 bases to trimming and J lost 2 bases, with 16 bases between them. Here the CDR3 DNA reads TGTGCCAGCAGCCCTAATCGGGACGAAACCTACGAGCAGTACTTC. This codes for CASSPNRDETYEQYF.

As concerns this clonotype: A junction boundary mismatches the germline segment, possibly from a read error. The chain uses TRBV27 and TRBJ2-7, with D possibly matching TRBD1 (5 bases). The CDR3 totals 14 residues. Germline V gene lookup returns CDR1 MNHEY and CDR2 SMNVEV (reference sequence). DNA for the CDR3: TGTGCCAGCAGTTACAGGATGGATGCCTACGGGCAGTACTTC. This sequence encodes CASSYRMDAYGQYF.

The sample holds a few counts of this clonotype. The chain joins TRBV29-1 to TRBJ2-3, with 11 bases matching TRBD2. CDR3 length: 15 amino acids. V dropped 7 bases and J dropped 4; count of bases not matched to a gene: 10. In germline, CDR1 is SQVTM, CDR2 ANQGSEA. CDR3 nucleotide sequence: TGCAGCGCAAGCGTACTAGCGGGAGCAGCAGATACGCAGTATTTT. Translating gives CSASVLAGAADTQYF.

About this clonotype: Possible read error: a much larger clone is one base away. V gene TRBV5-4 combines with J gene TRBJ2-7, with D perhaps matching TRBD1 (5 bases). Germline V lookup: CDR1 SGHNT, CDR2 YYREEE (reference sequence). The length of the CDR3 is 14 residues. The CDR3 spells CASSPRQILDEQCF. CDR3 DNA sequence: TGTGCCAGCAGCCCGAGACAGATTCTCGACGAGCAGTGCTTC. Complete variable domain (other parts from reference TRBV5-4 and TRBJ2-7): ETGVTQSPTHLIKTRGQQVTLRCSSQSGHNTVSWYQQALGQGPQFIFQYYREEENGRGNFPPRFSGLQFPNYSSELNVNALELDDSALYLCASSPRQILDEQCFGPGTRLTVT.

The V and J genes are TRBV4-1 and TRBJ1-4; D uncertain. This CDR3 region has 15 residues. Germline V gene lookup returns CDR1 MGHRA and CDR2 YSYEKL. Deletions cut 0 bases from V and 7 bases from J, with 12 bases between. The DNA of the CDR3 is TGCGCCAGCAGCCAAGATCCGGCAATCCCTGAAAAACTGTTTTTT. Encoded protein: CASSQDPAIPEKLFF.

The sample holds a few counts of this clonotype. This chain uses TRBV9 with TRBJ1-1; D unresolved. Per the germline V gene, CDR1 is SGDLS and CDR2 is YYNGEE. The germline V and J ends were trimmed by 3 bases and 0 bases, with 6 bases remaining between them. The CDR3 runs to 13 residues. CDR3 loop: CASSESMNTEAFF. In DNA form, the CDR3 reads TGTGCCAGCAGCGAGTCTATGAACACTGAAGCTTTCTTT.

The chain recombines TRBV5-1 with TRBJ1-2, with D perhaps TRBD1 (6 bases). V shed 4 bases and J shed 6 bases, with 22 bases lying between them. Germline loops: CDR1 SGHRS, CDR2 YFSETQ. The CDR3 has 16 residues. CDR3: CASSPRSGQGFNGYTF. The CDR3 nucleotides are TGCGCCAGCAGCCCCCGTTCCGGGCAGGGGTTCAATGGCTACACCTTC.

This clonotype has a count of ten or more. The junction departs from germline at one end; a sequencing error may be responsible. The genes are TRBV28 and TRBJ2-2; the D is unclear. The germline CDR1 and CDR2 sequences are MDHEN and SYDVKM. The CDR3 is made up of 14 amino acids. CDR3 sequence: CASSLSGFGGELFF. As DNA, the CDR3 is TGTGCCAGCAGCTTATCTGGGTTCGGCGGGGAGCTGTTTTTT.

This clonotype was detected only a few times. The V gene is TRBV7-6, the J gene TRBJ1-6; D call uncertain. This CDR3 is built from 13 residues. Germline V lookup: CDR1 SGHVS, CDR2 FNYEAQ. Trimming took 1 base from V and 13 from J, leaving 11 bases between them. The CDR3 DNA sequence: TGTGCCAGCAGCTTAGTTCCGACGGGTCCCCTCCACTTT. Amino acid sequence: CASSLVPTGPLHF.

The rearrangement uses TRBV7-2 and TRBJ2-1, with unresolved D. CDR1 and CDR2 (germline): SGHTA, FQGNSA. V was pared by 3 bases and J by 2 bases, with 11 bases between. This CDR3 spans 15 amino acids. The CDR3, as DNA: TGTGCCAGCAGCTTGGTTTGGCAGGCCTACAATGAGCAGTTCTTC. Its protein is CASSLVWQAYNEQFF.

This clonotype was counted many times. The V and J genes are TRBV3-1 and TRBJ2-7; no firm D call. The CDR3 sequence is 15 residues long. Germline V gives CDR1 LGHDT, CDR2 YNNKEL (reference sequence). V lost 8 bases to trimming and J lost 4 bases, with 21 bases between them. The CDR3 here is CASGDRRAIVYEQYF. CDR3 DNA: TGTGCCAGCGGAGACCGAAGGGCAATTGTATACGAGCAGTACTTC.

This clonotype was found many times. CDR3 region: CASSRTAAWQETQYF. The CDR3 DNA sequence: TGTGCCAGCAGCAGGACAGCGGCATGGCAAGAGACCCAGTACTTC. The chain uses TRBV6-1 and TRBJ2-5; D is perhaps TRBD1 (6 bases). CDR1 is MNHNS, CDR2 SASEGT, per germline. There are 15 residues in the CDR3. V lost 6 bases and J 2 bases, leaving 16 bases between the germline ends.

This clonotype was counted many times. The V gene is TRBV28, the J gene TRBJ2-7, with D perhaps TRBD1 (6 bases). The V and J ends lost 7 bases and 6 bases respectively, with 19 bases between them. Germline CDR1 reads MDHEN; CDR2 reads SYDVKM. The CDR3 totals 14 residues. CDR3 in amino acids: CASKNNRVFPEQYF. In DNA, the CDR3 is TGTGCCAGCAAAAATAACAGGGTTTTTCCCGAGCAGTACTTC. Supplemented by reference TRBV28 and TRBJ2-7, the full variable domain reads DVKVTQSSRYLVKRTGEKVFLECVQDMDHENMFWYRQDPGLGLRLIYFSYDVKMKEKGDIPEGYSVSREKKERFSLILESASTNQTSMYLCASKNNRVFPEQYFGPGTRLTVT.

This chain connects TRBV5-1 to TRBJ2-5; 8 nucleotides match TRBD2. Germline V gene data show CDR1 as SGHRS and CDR2 as YFSETQ. CDR3 size: 14 residues. J was trimmed by 5 bases and V by 4 bases; bases with no gene match: 7. The CDR3 reads CASSRGGPSETQYF. The CDR3 DNA reads as TGCGCCAGCAGCCGGGGGGGGCCCTCTGAGACCCAGTACTTC.

This clonotype was recorded at least ten times. The chain links TRBV5-6 to TRBJ1-5; 10 bases line up with TRBD1. Trimming cost V 5 bases and J 5 bases; bases outside gene matches: 7. This CDR3 comprises 15 residues. Germline V gives CDR1 SGHDT, CDR2 YYEEEE. The CDR3 region is CASSYSGTGDQPQHF. The CDR3 nucleotides are TGTGCCAGCAGTTACAGCGGGACAGGGGATCAGCCCCAGCATTTT.

This clonotype was counted a few times. The chain couples TRBV3-1 to TRBJ2-5, with 7 nucleotides matching TRBD2. CDR1 is LGHDT and CDR2 is YNNKEL in the germline V gene (reference sequence). V was clipped by 1 base and J by 7 bases; unmatched bases: 18. The CDR3 spans 18 residues. CDR3 DNA sequence: TGTGCCAGCAGCCAAGCAGGCGGGAGCCGCCTGGGAGTGGCGACCCAGTACTTC. Translating it yields CASSQAGGSRLGVATQYF.